These 5 T cell receptor beta chains came from one sample sequenced in a study of cytomegalovirus exposure and HLA in healthy donors. 60 Vbeta and 13 Jbeta primers were used in PCR. Some clones are missing from TCRdb's copy, which holds only in-frame ones; the method was immunoSEQ multiplex PCR. The data contain about 130,000 clones, about 74% of them seen just once; the ten biggest clones take up roughly 7.3%. The material sequenced was PBMCs. Every receptor here comes from a male donor in good health and CMV-seronegative.

CDR3 DNA sequence: TGTGCCAGCAGCTTATTCCCGGGACAGGGGCGTACAGATACGCAGTATTTT. This translates into CASSLFPGQGRTDTQYF. V and J are TRBV7-9 and TRBJ2-3; 10 bases agree with TRBD1. Trimming cost V 2 bases and J 3 bases; bases outside gene matches: 8. Germline V CDR1 and CDR2: SEHNR, FQNEAQ (reference sequence). CDR3 length equals 17 residues.

The rearrangement joins TRBV30 to TRBJ2-2, with a tentative D call TRBD1 (5 bases). V was clipped by 3 bases and J by 6 bases, with 8 bases between them. The CDR3 is 12 residues long. The germline gives CDR1 GTSNPN, CDR2 SVGIG (reference sequence). The CDR3 here is CAWRQGPGELFF. DNA of the CDR3: TGTGCCTGGAGGCAGGGTCCCGGGGAGCTGTTTTTT.

The rearrangement joins TRBV7-9 to TRBJ2-1; 13 bases map to TRBD2. Germline-derived CDR1 and CDR2 are SEHNR and FQNEAQ (reference sequence). J was trimmed by 8 bases and V by 5 bases; bases with no gene match: 9. This CDR3 is 16 amino acids long. CDR3: CASSLGLAGAFDEQFF. Here the CDR3 DNA reads TGTGCCAGCAGCCTAGGACTAGCGGGAGCATTCGATGAGCAGTTCTTC.

The chain uses TRBV10-2 and TRBJ1-2, with a possible D match to TRBD1 (5 bases). In germline, CDR1 is WSHSY, CDR2 SAAADI. Trimming removed 1 base at V and 3 bases at J, with 9 bases between. This CDR3 is 14 amino acids long. For the CDR3, the DNA is TGCGCCAGCAGTGAGTTGGGGGGTGACTATGGCTACACCTTC. It is translated as CASSELGGDYGYTF.

V usage is TRBV5-1 and J usage is TRBJ1-2; TRBD1 matches 7 bases. The V gene end was trimmed by 3 bases and the J gene end by 6 bases; junction bases not matched to a gene: 11. The germline V gene encodes CDR1 SGHRS and CDR2 YFSETQ. The CDR3 has 15 amino acids. CDR3: CASSSQTQGVDGYTF. CDR3 nucleotide sequence: TGCGCCAGCAGCTCGCAAACGCAGGGGGTAGATGGCTACACCTTC.